This entry lists 18 T cell receptor beta chains sequenced from one sample in a study of CD8 T cells in ankylosing spondylitis. These receptors' targets are unknown. Study conclusions and caveats: A TCR beta motif made of several highly homologous variants seemed typical of ankylosing spondylitis blood.

From the 5' RACE reads, TCRdb called clonotypes with MiXCR, one entry per CDR3 protein. The repertoire consists of hundreds of thousands of distinct CDR3 sequences, with about an eighth occurring once and the leading ten covering just over 0.5%. The sample comprised blood, either unsorted or a sorted T cell fraction (not recorded which). All receptors derive from a male donor with ankylosing spondylitis.

This rearrangement joins TRBV2 to TRBJ1-1; 8 bases line up with TRBD1. With V trimmed by 6 bases and J by 4 bases, 4 bases remained unmatched. CDR3 length: 13 amino acids. Germline lookup yields CDR1 SNHLY and CDR2 FYNNEI. CDR3 nucleotide sequence: TGTGCCAGCAGACAGGGGGACGTCACTGAAGCTTTCTTT. It is translated as CASRQGDVTEAFF.

Only a few counts were recorded for this clonotype. The chain links TRBV20-1 to TRBJ2-7; 7 bases fit TRBD1. The trim removed 2 bases at V and 5 bases at J, leaving 6 bases unmatched. The germline V gene has CDR1 DFQATT and CDR2 SNEGSKA (reference sequence). The CDR3 covers 13 residues. The DNA for the CDR3 is TGCAGTGCTAGATGGGACAGAGTCAACGAGCAGTACTTC. It specifies CSARWDRVNEQYF.

This clonotype has just a few counts. This chain joins TRBV5-1 and TRBJ2-5; D possibly corresponds to TRBD1 (5 bases). Germline CDR1 and CDR2: SGHRS and YFSETQ. Trimming stripped 2 bases from V and 5 bases from J, with 10 bases between. This CDR3 comprises 13 residues. The CDR3 DNA sequence: TGCGCCAGCAGCTTACAGGTTTTCGAGACCCAGTACTTC. Protein sequence: CASSLQVFETQYF.

This clonotype was seen a few times. The genes are TRBV7-9 and TRBJ1-2, with unresolved D. Germline CDR1 reads SEHNR; CDR2 reads FQNEAQ (reference sequence). There are 15 residues in the CDR3. Trimming left V 8 bases short and J 8 bases short, with 24 bases between. The CDR3 is CASRELGRTESGYTF. CDR3 bases: TGTGCCAGCCGAGAATTGGGCAGGACCGAATCCGGCTACACCTTC.

This clonotype was picked up many times. V gene TRBV6-2 or TRBV6-3 combines with J gene TRBJ1-5; no reliable D call. Germline values: CDR1 MNHEY, CDR2 SVGEGT. The CDR3 sequence is 13 residues long. Trimming took 6 bases from V and 0 from J, leaving 6 bases between them. For the CDR3, the DNA is TGTGCCAGCAGATCGGATAGCAATCAGCCCCAGCATTTT. Translating it yields CASRSDSNQPQHF.

In its sample, this clonotype was seen many times. This chain links TRBV10-3 with TRBJ1-5; 7 nucleotides agree with TRBD1. The V gene end was trimmed by 10 bases and the J gene end by 4 bases; junction bases not matched to a gene: 10. The CDR3 is 14 amino acids. Per the germline V gene, CDR1 is ENHRY and CDR2 is SYGVKD. DNA for the CDR3: TGTGCCACCCAGGGGGTTAACCTTAATCAGCCCCAGCATTTT. Protein sequence: CATQGVNLNQPQHF.

At least ten counts were recorded for this clonotype. This chain uses TRBV4-3 with TRBJ2-2; no clear D. The germline gives CDR1 LGHNA, CDR2 YSLEER. This CDR3 comprises 15 residues. Trimming stripped 9 bases from V and 4 bases from J, with 18 bases between. The CDR3 DNA is TGCGCCAGTGCCCCTGGTGGAAGTTTCACCGGGGAGCTGTTTTTT. It codes for CASAPGGSFTGELFF.

The V gene is TRBV2, the J gene TRBJ2-3, with D uncertain. CDR3 length: 14 residues. Germline CDR1 SNHLY, CDR2 FYNNEI. V lost 8 bases, J lost 0 bases, and 12 bases lay in between. The CDR3 spells CASALQLSTDTQYF. CDR3 DNA sequence: TGTGCCAGCGCGCTCCAACTTAGCACAGATACGCAGTATTTT.

This clonotype was picked up many times. V is TRBV7-2 and J is TRBJ2-2; D uncertain. This CDR3 spans 14 amino acids. V shed 3 bases and J shed 4 bases, with 9 bases lying between them. Germline CDR1 SGHTA, CDR2 FQGNSA. CDR3 bases: TGTGCCAGCAGCTTCGGACGGCTCACCGGGGAGCTGTTTTTT. Translated, it gives CASSFGRLTGELFF.

V usage is TRBV6-5 and J usage is TRBJ1-2; TRBD1 might be the D (6 bases). Germline values: CDR1 MNHEY, CDR2 SVGAGI. The CDR3 covers 14 residues. V was trimmed by 0 bases and J by 10 bases, leaving 15 bases between them. The chain's CDR3 is CASSYSIQGEDYTF. In DNA, the CDR3 is TGTGCCAGCAGTTACTCGATACAGGGAGAGGACTACACCTTC.

The chain combines TRBV5-1 with TRBJ2-3; maybe TRBD1 (6 bases). CDR1 SGHRS and CDR2 YFSETQ come from the germline V gene. Trimming took 3 bases from V and 6 from J, leaving 17 bases between them. This CDR3 region has 15 residues. Written as DNA, the CDR3 is TGCGCCAGCAGCTCCGGACCCTATGACAGGGATACGCAGTATTTT. It specifies CASSSGPYDRDTQYF.

The chain combines TRBV28 with TRBJ2-6; D ambiguous. This CDR3 spans 16 amino acids. Germline V lookup: CDR1 MDHEN, CDR2 SYDVKM. V dropped 5 bases and J dropped 2 bases, with 13 bases sitting between them. This CDR3 reads CASSPNRRTGANVLTF. The CDR3 DNA sequence: TGTGCCAGCAGTCCCAATCGCCGGACTGGGGCCAACGTCCTGACTTTC. The whole variable domain, remainder taken from reference TRBV28 and TRBJ2-6, is DVKVTQSSRYLVKRTGEKVFLECVQDMDHENMFWYRQDPGLGLRLIYFSYDVKMKEKGDIPEGYSVSREKKERFSLILESASTNQTSMYLCASSPNRRTGANVLTFGAGSRLTVL.

The J gene is TRBJ1-2, the V gene TRBV7-9; D gene ambiguous. The V and J ends lost 1 base and 4 bases respectively, with 10 bases between them. CDR3 length: 14 residues. From germline, CDR1 is SEHNR and CDR2 FQNEAQ (reference sequence). The CDR3 nucleotides read TGTGCCAGCAGCTTAGAACTGGGTGTCTATGGCTACACCTTC. Encoded protein: CASSLELGVYGYTF. The variable domain in full, with the rest retrieved from reference TRBV7-9 and TRBJ1-2, is DTGVSQNPRHKITKRGQNVTFRCDPISEHNRLYWYRQTLGQGPEFLTYFQNEAQLEKSRLLSDRFSAERPKGSFSTLEIQRTEQGDSAMYLCASSLELGVYGYTFGSGTRLTVV.

This clonotype was detected ten times or more. The rearrangement uses TRBV20-1 and TRBJ2-6; D perhaps matches TRBD2 (5 bases). CDR1 is DFQATT, CDR2 SNEGSKA, per germline (reference sequence). V lost 3 bases to trimming and J lost 4 bases, with 19 bases between them. This CDR3 is 17 amino acids long. The CDR3 nucleotides read TGCAGTGCTAGGGAATTTACTAGTAGTTCGGGGGCCAACGTCCTGACTTTC. It codes for CSAREFTSSSGANVLTF.

The table lists this clonotype with a few counts. The chain uses TRBV27 and TRBJ1-1, with D maybe TRBD1 (6 bases). The CDR3 contains 14 residues. Trimming took off 4 bases at V and 1 base at J, with 10 bases between the two ends. Germline values: CDR1 MNHEY, CDR2 SMNVEV (reference sequence). The CDR3 bases are TGTGCCAGCAGTTCCATGACAGGGAACACTGAAGCTTTCTTT. It specifies CASSSMTGNTEAFF.

The table lists this clonotype with a few counts. V usage is TRBV20-1 and J usage is TRBJ2-1; maybe TRBD1 (5 bases). This CDR3 is built from 16 residues. With 6 bases removed from V and 4 bases from J, the gap between germline ends came to 22 bases. Germline CDR1 DFQATT, CDR2 SNEGSKA (reference sequence). The CDR3 sequence: CSALPQGHFSYNEQFF. In DNA form, the CDR3 reads TGCAGTGCCCTACCTCAAGGACACTTCAGTTACAATGAGCAGTTCTTC.

The V call is TRBV7-2, the J call TRBJ2-1, with D unresolved. The CDR3 spans 16 residues. Germline V gene lookup returns CDR1 SGHTA and CDR2 FQGNSA. V was pared by 1 base and J by 6 bases, with 16 bases between. The DNA for the CDR3 is TGTGCCAGCAGCTTAGGCGGCTTCTATTTTACCAATGAGCAGTTCTTC. Residues: CASSLGGFYFTNEQFF.

This clonotype was observed a few times. The chain carries TRBV10-3 and TRBJ2-2; weak D call: TRBD1 (5 bases). Trimming removed 7 bases at V and 1 base at J, with 10 bases between. Germline CDR1 ENHRY, CDR2 SYGVKD. The CDR3 has 14 residues. The CDR3 region has the DNA TGTGCCATCACTTGGACACTGAACACCGGGGAGCTGTTTTTT. It yields the protein CAITWTLNTGELFF.